This is a list of T cell receptor beta chains from one sample in a study of blood T cell repertoires in COVID-19. Some clones are missing from TCRdb's copy, which holds only in-frame ones; the method was immunoSEQ multiplex PCR. This table has 470,000 or so clones, approximately 90% appearing once. Sequences were obtained from PBMCs or T cells enriched from blood (not recorded which). The source of these receptors is a woman between 18 and 30 years old with acute COVID-19. Both conserved end residues are part of each CDR3. The order of the fields is CDR3 length, V gene, D gene, J gene, clone size, CDR3 protein, CDR3 DNA. The D gene is left open where the match is weak. Size is stated for part of the rows, as once, few or many counts, or as a class when the clone is expanded.

len: 18; v_gene: TRBV12-5; d_gene: TRBD2; j_gene: TRBJ2-1; abundance: once; CDR3aa: CASGSLATWTSGGNEQFF; CDR3nt: TGTGCTAGTGGTTCCCTCGCAACATGGACTAGCGGGGGCAATGAGCAGTTCTTC
len: 13; v_gene: TRBV27; d_gene: -; j_gene: TRBJ2-2; abundance: -; CDR3aa: CASSLEGHGELFF; CDR3nt: TGTGCCAGCAGTTTAGAGGGCCACGGGGAGCTGTTTTTT
len: 14; v_gene: TRBV19; d_gene: TRBD1; j_gene: TRBJ1-1; abundance: -; CDR3aa: CASSPTGGRTEAFF; CDR3nt: TGTGCCAGTAGTCCGACAGGGGGCCGAACTGAAGCTTTCTTT
len: 17; v_gene: TRBV5-1; d_gene: TRBD2; j_gene: TRBJ2-4; abundance: -; CDR3aa: CASSPLASGRVKNIQYF; CDR3nt: TGCGCCAGCAGCCCGCTCGCTAGCGGGAGGGTCAAAAACATTCAGTACTTC
len: 12; v_gene: TRBV29-1; d_gene: -; j_gene: TRBJ1-1; abundance: -; CDR3aa: CSVWIANTEAFF; CDR3nt: TGCAGCGTTTGGATAGCGAACACTGAAGCTTTCTTT
len: 16; v_gene: TRBV19; d_gene: -; j_gene: TRBJ1-5; abundance: -; CDR3aa: CASSMIVRAGHQPQHF; CDR3nt: TGTGCCAGTAGTATGATTGTTAGGGCAGGGCACCAGCCCCAGCATTTT
len: 14; v_gene: TRBV18; d_gene: -; j_gene: TRBJ1-6; abundance: -; CDR3aa: CASSLGGGDSPLHF; CDR3nt: TGTGCCAGCTCACTGGGAGGGGGGGATTCACCCCTCCACTTT
len: 17; v_gene: TRBV6-1; d_gene: -; j_gene: TRBJ2-3; abundance: -; CDR3aa: CASSEARRGFSTDTQYF; CDR3nt: TGTGCCAGCAGTGAAGCTCGAAGGGGTTTTAGCACAGATACGCAGTATTTT
len: 14; v_gene: TRBV27; d_gene: TRBD2; j_gene: TRBJ2-7; abundance: -; CDR3aa: CASSAGTGGYEQYF; CDR3nt: TGTGCCAGCAGTGCGGGGACGGGGGGCTACGAGCAGTACTTC
len: 16; v_gene: TRBV7-6; d_gene: -; j_gene: TRBJ2-5; abundance: -; CDR3aa: CASSLAWAKMGETQYF; CDR3nt: TGTGCCAGCAGCTTAGCCTGGGCCAAGATGGGAGAGACCCAGTACTTC
len: 18; v_gene: TRBV4-2; d_gene: -; j_gene: TRBJ2-6; abundance: -; CDR3aa: CASSPLLQVKSGANVLTF; CDR3nt: TGTGCCAGCAGCCCACTACTACAGGTTAAGTCCGGGGCCAACGTCCTGACTTTC
len: 15; v_gene: TRBV6-2/TRBV6-3; d_gene: TRBD2; j_gene: TRBJ2-7; abundance: -; CDR3aa: CASSSRLAGVYEQYF; CDR3nt: TGTGCCAGCAGTTCACGACTAGCGGGAGTCTACGAGCAGTACTTC
len: 16; v_gene: TRBV5-8; d_gene: TRBD2; j_gene: TRBJ2-3; abundance: -; CDR3aa: CASSLSGRGGVDTQYF; CDR3nt: TGTGCCAGCAGCTTGTCCGGACGGGGGGGAGTGGATACGCAGTATTTT
len: 12; v_gene: TRBV27; d_gene: -; j_gene: TRBJ1-5; abundance: once; CDR3aa: CASSMQGQPQHF; CDR3nt: TGTGCCAGCAGTATGCAGGGACAGCCCCAGCATTTT
len: 14; v_gene: TRBV3-1/TRBV3-2; d_gene: -; j_gene: TRBJ2-5; abundance: -; CDR3aa: CASSQGHSQGTQYF; CDR3nt: TGTGCCAGCAGCCAAGGCCACTCCCAGGGGACCCAGTACTTC
len: 15; v_gene: TRBV5-1; d_gene: -; j_gene: TRBJ1-2; abundance: -; CDR3aa: CASSLEQGRSYGYTF; CDR3nt: TGCGCCAGCAGCTTGGAACAGGGTCGGAGCTATGGCTACACCTTC
len: 14; v_gene: TRBV19; d_gene: TRBD1; j_gene: TRBJ1-6; abundance: -; CDR3aa: CATTGTGDRAPLHF; CDR3nt: TGTGCCACCACCGGGACAGGGGACCGGGCACCCCTCCACTTT
len: 14; v_gene: TRBV30; d_gene: TRBD2; j_gene: TRBJ2-3; abundance: -; CDR3aa: CAWSNGGSTDTQYF; CDR3nt: TGTGCCTGGAGCAACGGGGGGAGCACAGATACGCAGTATTTT
len: 14; v_gene: TRBV5-1; d_gene: TRBD2; j_gene: TRBJ2-5; abundance: -; CDR3aa: CASESGASGETQYF; CDR3nt: TGCGCCAGCGAAAGCGGGGCGTCCGGAGAGACCCAGTACTTC
len: 13; v_gene: TRBV6-6; d_gene: -; j_gene: TRBJ2-5; abundance: once; CDR3aa: CASSYIRAETQYF; CDR3nt: TGTGCCAGCAGTTACATCAGGGCTGAGACCCAGTACTTC
len: 14; v_gene: TRBV10-3; d_gene: TRBD2; j_gene: TRBJ2-2; abundance: -; CDR3aa: CAISRLAETGELFF; CDR3nt: TGTGCCATCAGTAGACTAGCAGAGACCGGGGAGCTGTTTTTT
len: 19; v_gene: TRBV4-1; d_gene: TRBD2; j_gene: TRBJ2-3; abundance: -; CDR3aa: CASSQEPKRGAGSTDTQYF; CDR3nt: TGCGCCAGCAGCCAAGAGCCCAAGCGTGGAGCGGGGAGCACAGATACGCAGTATTTT
len: 12; v_gene: TRBV11-2; d_gene: TRBD2; j_gene: TRBJ2-1; abundance: -; CDR3aa: CASSFAGREQFF; CDR3nt: TGTGCCAGCAGCTTCGCCGGGAGGGAGCAGTTCTTC
len: 20; v_gene: TRBV28; d_gene: TRBD1; j_gene: TRBJ1-6; abundance: -; CDR3aa: CASSLWRQGITVSYNSPLHF; CDR3nt: TGTGCCAGCAGTTTATGGAGACAGGGGATTACCGTCTCCTATAATTCACCCCTCCACTTT
len: 14; v_gene: TRBV2; d_gene: -; j_gene: TRBJ1-6; abundance: -; CDR3aa: CASRQFSYNSPLHF; CDR3nt: TGTGCCTCTAGACAGTTTTCCTATAATTCACCCCTCCACTTT
len: 13; v_gene: TRBV29-1; d_gene: TRBD1; j_gene: TRBJ1-4; abundance: few; CDR3aa: CSVAGQGNEKLFF; CDR3nt: TGCAGCGTTGCAGGACAGGGTAATGAAAAACTGTTTTTT
len: 12; v_gene: TRBV19; d_gene: -; j_gene: TRBJ1-2; abundance: -; CDR3aa: CATLVGGVGYTF; CDR3nt: TGTGCCACCCTGGTAGGGGGGGTAGGCTACACCTTC
len: 16; v_gene: TRBV28; d_gene: -; j_gene: TRBJ2-7; abundance: -; CDR3aa: CASSPMTQVGEYEQYF; CDR3nt: TGTGCCAGCAGTCCCATGACTCAAGTCGGGGAATACGAGCAGTACTTC
len: 18; v_gene: TRBV5-1; d_gene: TRBD2; j_gene: TRBJ2-7; abundance: once; CDR3aa: CASSLGTGLADVSYEQYF; CDR3nt: TGCGCCAGCAGCTTGGGTACGGGACTAGCGGATGTATCCTACGAGCAGTACTTC
len: 14; v_gene: TRBV7-9; d_gene: -; j_gene: TRBJ2-5; abundance: many; CDR3aa: CASSSSGLAETQYF; CDR3nt: TGTGCCAGCAGCTCATCAGGGTTAGCAGAGACCCAGTACTTC
len: 16; v_gene: TRBV7-2; d_gene: -; j_gene: TRBJ2-5; abundance: -; CDR3aa: CASSPTPATAFETQYF; CDR3nt: TGTGCCAGCAGCCCAACCCCCGCCACAGCCTTTGAGACCCAGTACTTC
len: 19; v_gene: TRBV19; d_gene: -; j_gene: TRBJ2-2; abundance: -; CDR3aa: CASSTSTNSRTSRSGELFF; CDR3nt: TGTGCCAGTAGTACCTCGACAAACTCGCGGACATCCCGGAGCGGGGAGCTGTTTTTT
len: 17; v_gene: TRBV19; d_gene: TRBD2; j_gene: TRBJ2-7; abundance: -; CDR3aa: CATRPGLAGVSSYEQYF; CDR3nt: TGTGCCACCCGACCGGGACTAGCGGGTGTCAGCTCCTACGAGCAGTACTTC
len: 15; v_gene: TRBV6-6; d_gene: TRBD1; j_gene: TRBJ1-1; abundance: few; CDR3aa: CASTLAGQGGTEAFF; CDR3nt: TGTGCCAGCACTCTTGCAGGGCAGGGGGGTACTGAAGCTTTCTTT
len: 13; v_gene: TRBV7-9; d_gene: -; j_gene: TRBJ1-2; abundance: once; CDR3aa: CASSQDSKYGYTF; CDR3nt: TGTGCCAGCAGCCAAGACTCAAAATATGGCTACACCTTC
len: 14; v_gene: TRBV19; d_gene: TRBD2; j_gene: TRBJ2-3; abundance: few; CDR3aa: CASKRGVFTDTQYF; CDR3nt: TGTGCCAGTAAACGGGGGGTTTTCACAGATACGCAGTATTTT
len: 11; v_gene: TRBV12-5; d_gene: -; j_gene: TRBJ2-3; abundance: once; CDR3aa: CASGPSDTQYF; CDR3nt: TGTGCTAGTGGCCCCTCAGATACGCAGTATTTT
len: 11; v_gene: TRBV5-1; d_gene: -; j_gene: TRBJ1-1; abundance: -; CDR3aa: CASSQNTEAFF; CDR3nt: TGCGCCAGCAGCCAAAACACTGAAGCTTTCTTT
len: 15; v_gene: TRBV10-3; d_gene: -; j_gene: TRBJ1-5; abundance: few; CDR3aa: CAISRGGDSNQPQHF; CDR3nt: TGTGCCATCAGTCGCGGGGGTGATAGCAATCAGCCCCAGCATTTT